These 29 T cell receptor beta chains came from one sample sequenced in a study of blood T cells in healthy people across ages. Using a J-beta primer mix together with a sample-barcoded 5' primer, a second PCR was run for about 6 to 12 cycles. TCRdb re-derived calls from the 5' RACE reads in MiXCR, one entry per CDR3 protein. The profile shows 1.5 million to 2 million distinct CDR3 sequences, 49% of them singletons. Sample: blood. These receptors were taken from a woman aged 40 to 55 in good health.

V is TRBV20-1 and J is TRBJ2-3; D is unclear. The V end lost 0 bases, the J end lost 2 bases, and 9 bases lay between the germline ends. The CDR3 has 14 amino acids. From germline, CDR1 is DFQATT and CDR2 SNEGSKA (reference sequence). The chain's CDR3 is CSARDPLSTDTQYF. DNA of the CDR3: TGCAGTGCTAGAGACCCTCTCTCCACAGATACGCAGTATTTT.

This chain connects TRBV4-3 to TRBJ2-1; 8 positions match TRBD2. CDR1 is LGHNA, CDR2 YSLEER, per germline. This CDR3 comprises 17 residues. After removal of 0 bases from V and 4 bases from J, the junction contained 8 bases not matched to a gene. CDR3 residues: CASSQDSWRGEYNEQFF. The CDR3 nucleotides are TGCGCCAGCAGCCAAGATAGTTGGCGGGGGGAATACAATGAGCAGTTCTTC.

The chain links TRBV4-3 to TRBJ2-3; 14 nucleotides line up with TRBD2. This CDR3 comprises 15 residues. CDR1 and CDR2 (germline): LGHNA, YSLEER. Germline trimming cut 4 bases from V and 8 bases from J; bases unmatched to any gene: 5. The CDR3 sequence: CASSLGLAGGSTQYF. In DNA, the CDR3 is TGCGCCAGCAGCCTAGGACTAGCGGGGGGTTCTACGCAGTATTTT.

This clonotype showed up just a few times. The rearrangement uses TRBV20-1 and TRBJ2-4, with D perhaps assigned TRBD1 or TRBD2 (5 bases each). This CDR3 has 15 amino acids. V shed 1 base and J shed 8 bases, with 18 bases lying between them. The V gene's germline CDR1 is DFQATT and CDR2 SNEGSKA (reference sequence). The chain's CDR3 is CSARVSRGVFDIQYF. The CDR3 nucleotides are TGCAGTGCTAGAGTTTCCCGAGGGGTTTTTGACATTCAGTACTTC.

The chain has TRBV6-2 or TRBV6-3 and TRBJ1-4, with D hard to call. Trimming removed 3 bases at V and 4 bases at J, with 12 bases between. Germline V gives CDR1 MNHEY, CDR2 SVGEGT. This CDR3 is 15 amino acids long. Written as DNA, the CDR3 is TGTGCCAGCAGTTATTACGGACGGCTTAATGAAAAACTGTTTTTT. Its protein is CASSYYGRLNEKLFF.

This clonotype was seen just once. V and J are TRBV12-3 or TRBV12-4 and TRBJ1-5, with 8 bases matching TRBD1. Germline trimming cut 5 bases from V and 6 bases from J; bases unmatched to any gene: 9. This CDR3 spans 15 amino acids. CDR3 DNA: TGTGCCAGCAGTCCCACCAGGGACAGGCTTCAGCCCCAGCATTTT. This sequence encodes CASSPTRDRLQPQHF.

This chain joins TRBV10-3 and TRBJ2-1; the D gene is possibly TRBD2 (7 bases). The V gene's germline CDR1 is ENHRY and CDR2 SYGVKD. V was trimmed by 4 bases and J by 0 bases, leaving 19 bases between them. The CDR3 covers 18 residues. The CDR3 loop is CAISVRRGALISYNEQFF. The CDR3 DNA sequence: TGTGCCATCAGTGTACGACGGGGGGCCTTAATCTCCTACAATGAGCAGTTCTTC.

The rearrangement links TRBV5-1 to TRBJ2-7; D possibly corresponds to TRBD1 (7 bases). Between the trimmed V and J ends, which lost 4 bases and 7 bases, there was a span of 15 bases. The CDR3 is 13 amino acids. CDR1 and CDR2 from the germline V gene are SGHRS and YFSETQ. CDR3 coding DNA: TGCGCCAGCAGCACCAGGGGGGCCTTGGAGCAGTACTTC. Protein sequence: CASSTRGALEQYF. Drawing the rest from reference TRBV5-1 and TRBJ2-7, the complete variable domain is KAGVTQTPRYLIKTRGQQVTLSCSPISGHRSVSWYQQTPGQGLQFLFEYFSETQRNKGNFPGRFSGRQFSNSRSEMNVSTLELGDSALYLCASSTRGALEQYFGPGTRLTVT.

The V gene is TRBV20-1, the J gene TRBJ1-5; D is unresolved. Germline V gene data show CDR1 as DFQATT and CDR2 as SNEGSKA (reference sequence). The CDR3 spans 14 residues. The ends were cut back, 0 bases at V and 4 bases at J, with 10 bases in the middle. CDR3 DNA: TGCAGTGCTAGAGATTTGAGAGGAAATCAGCCCCAGCATTTT. Translation gives CSARDLRGNQPQHF.

Details on this clonotype: One end of the junction fails to match germline, which may point to a read error. The chain recombines TRBV12-3 or TRBV12-4 with TRBJ2-1; D may correspond to TRBD1 or TRBD2 (6 bases each). This CDR3 comprises 14 residues. The CDR3 bases are TGTGCCAGCAGTTTTCGACGGAGGGACAATGAGCGGTTCTTC. It encodes CASSFRRRDNERFF.

Regarding this clonotype: At one end, the junction sequence differs from germline, possibly due to a read error. This chain uses TRBV12-3 or TRBV12-4 with TRBJ2-1; D is unclear. This CDR3 spans 14 amino acids. As DNA, the CDR3 is TGTGCCAGCAGTGTAGCCGTTCCCGACAATGAGCAGTTCTTC. Amino acid sequence: CASSVAVPDNEQFF.

Here the CDR3 reads CASSKATSGAPSTDTQYF. Here the CDR3 DNA reads TGTGCCAGCAGCAAAGCGACTAGCGGGGCGCCTAGCACAGATACGCAGTATTTT. The chain employs TRBV21-1 and TRBJ2-3; no check of the table's D call, TRBD2, against the DNA was made. TRBV21-1 is classified as a pseudogene. This CDR3 has 18 residues.

This clonotype occurred once. J is TRBJ2-3 and V is TRBV5-6, with D possibly matching TRBD1 (6 bases). V was pared by 4 bases and J by 5 bases, with 11 bases between. Per germline, CDR1 SGHDT and CDR2 YYEEEE. The CDR3 is 13 amino acids. The CDR3 here is CASSDTGIDTQYF. The CDR3 bases are TGTGCCAGCAGCGATACAGGGATAGATACGCAGTATTTT. The full variable domain, in which reference TRBV5-6 and TRBJ2-3 provide the parts outside the CDR3, is DAGVTQSPTHLIKTRGQQVTLRCSPKSGHDTVSWYQQALGQGPQFIFQYYEEEERQRGNFPDRFSGHQFPNYSSELNVNALLLGDSALYLCASSDTGIDTQYFGPGTRLTVL.

There are a few counts of this clonotype. The chain is built from TRBV12-3 or TRBV12-4 and TRBJ2-1, with TRBD2 matching over 7 bases. V lost 4 bases and J lost 4; bases outside the gene matches: 7. CDR3 length equals 15 residues. This chain's CDR3 is CASSSQRGRYNEQFF. The CDR3 DNA is TGTGCCAGCAGTTCCCAGCGGGGTCGATACAATGAGCAGTTCTTC.

The genes are TRBV18 and TRBJ1-5; D remains ambiguous. V shed 3 bases and J shed 0 bases, with 9 bases lying between them. The V gene's germline CDR1 is KGHSH and CDR2 LQKENI. CDR3 size: 15 residues. The DNA of the CDR3 is TGTGCCAGCTCACCCAGGCTTAATAGCAATCAGCCCCAGCATTTT. Amino acids: CASSPRLNSNQPQHF.

The chain is built from TRBV28 and TRBJ1-5; maybe TRBD1 (5 bases). Germline loops: CDR1 MDHEN, CDR2 SYDVKM. The CDR3 extends over 14 amino acids. V lost 8 bases, J lost 7 bases, and 18 bases lay in between. CDR3 sequence: CASGPRGSPQPQHF. The DNA for the CDR3 is TGTGCCAGCGGGCCCCGGGGGTCCCCACAGCCCCAGCATTTT.

This clonotype occurred a few times. The chain is built from TRBV4-1 and TRBJ1-1, with TRBD1 as a possible D gene (5 bases). From germline, CDR1 is MGHRA and CDR2 YSYEKL. With 5 bases removed from V and 1 base from J, the gap between germline ends came to 14 bases. The CDR3 runs 15 residues. CDR3 DNA: TGCGCCAGCAGCTTCCGAAGTGGGGGGAACACTGAAGCTTTCTTT. Protein: CASSFRSGGNTEAFF.

This chain joins TRBV5-1 and TRBJ2-5, with a tentative D call TRBD2 (8 bases). The CDR3 is 15 residues long. CDR1 SGHRS and CDR2 YFSETQ come from the germline V gene. The ends were cut back, 4 bases at V and 7 bases at J, with 20 bases in the middle. The CDR3 protein is CASSPGGTAEGTQYF. In nucleotides, the CDR3 is TGCGCCAGCAGCCCGGGGGGGACAGCTGAAGGGACCCAGTACTTC.

As regards this clonotype: A single base separates this from a much larger clone, so it may be a read error. The chain joins TRBV5-1 to TRBJ2-1; weak D call: TRBD2 (6 bases). The CDR3 totals 15 residues. The germline V gene encodes CDR1 SGHRS and CDR2 YFSETQ. The CDR3 reads CTSSLEGSSYNEQFF. CDR3 DNA: TGCACCAGCAGCTTGGAGGGAAGCTCCTACAATGAGCAGTTCTTC.

With respect to this clonotype: One junction end disagrees with the germline gene, perhaps due to a read error. The chain has TRBV20-1 and TRBJ2-5; TRBD2 agrees at 7 bases. Per germline, CDR1 DFQATT and CDR2 SNEGSKA (reference sequence). The CDR3 runs 13 residues. The CDR3 reads CSAGDYSGEAQYF. The CDR3 DNA is TGCAGTGCTGGGGACTATTCGGGAGAGGCCCAGTACTTC.

This chain joins TRBV6-1 and TRBJ2-7, with TRBD1 as a possible D gene (5 bases). Germline loops: CDR1 MNHNS, CDR2 SASEGT. Trimming stripped 3 bases from V and 0 bases from J, with 12 bases between. This CDR3 contains 15 residues. CDR3 in DNA: TGTGCCAGCAGTGACAGGGCTGCTAGCTCCTACGAGCAGTACTTC. Translation gives CASSDRAASSYEQYF.

The chain has TRBV29-1 and TRBJ2-1; the D is unclear. The CDR3 loop spans 12 amino acids. CDR1 and CDR2 (germline): SQVTM, ANQGSEA. Trimming took 1 base from V and 13 from J, leaving 14 bases between them. The CDR3 coding sequence is TGCAGCGTTGAAGTCCAGGCGGAGACCCAGTTCTTC. It translates to CSVEVQAETQFF.

This chain links TRBV7-2 with TRBJ2-1; D gene ambiguous. The CDR3 length is 14 residues. Trimming stripped 5 bases from V and 9 bases from J, with 17 bases between. The germline CDR1 and CDR2 sequences are SGHTA and FQGNSA. In nucleotides, the CDR3 is TGTGCCAGCAGCACTAACACGGTGGCCGTTGAGCAGTTCTTC. Translation gives CASSTNTVAVEQFF.

V and J are TRBV4-1 and TRBJ1-5; unclear D gene. CDR3 size: 15 residues. Per the germline V gene, CDR1 is MGHRA and CDR2 is YSYEKL. V was cut by 0 bases and J by 8 bases, with 14 bases left in between. CDR3 region: CASSQDLWGKEPQHF. CDR3 bases: TGCGCCAGCAGCCAAGATCTGTGGGGTAAGGAGCCCCAGCATTTT.

This chain uses TRBV29-1 with TRBJ2-5; D gene ambiguous. CDR1 and CDR2 (germline): SQVTM, ANQGSEA. The CDR3 runs 13 residues. Deletions cut 8 bases from V and 5 bases from J, with 18 bases between. CDR3 coding DNA: TGCAGCTACCCACAGTGGCCTGGGGAGACCCAGTACTTC. Residues: CSYPQWPGETQYF.

This chain connects TRBV7-2 to TRBJ2-3, with a possible D match to TRBD1 (6 bases). The germline V and J ends were trimmed by 0 bases and 5 bases, with 12 bases remaining between them. This CDR3 is built from 15 residues. Germline-derived CDR1 and CDR2 are SGHTA and FQGNSA. The CDR3, as DNA: TGTGCCAGCAGCTTAGCTTCTGGGACAAAAGATACGCAGTATTTT. This translates into CASSLASGTKDTQYF.

The rearrangement joins TRBV14 to TRBJ2-5; maybe TRBD1 (6 bases). The germline CDR1 and CDR2 sequences are SGHDN and FVKESK. Trimming took 1 base from V and 4 from J, leaving 13 bases between them. The CDR3 totals 15 residues. The CDR3 sequence is CASSQGYRERETQYF. The CDR3 DNA is TGTGCCAGCAGCCAAGGGTACAGGGAGAGAGAGACCCAGTACTTC.

This chain links TRBV20-1 with TRBJ1-2; a possible D gene is TRBD1 (5 bases). Looked up from germline, CDR1 is DFQATT and CDR2 is SNEGSKA (reference sequence). Deletions cut 0 bases from V and 8 bases from J, with 13 bases between. This CDR3 comprises 13 residues. CDR3 sequence (DNA): TGCAGTGCTAGAGATGATGGCAGGGAGGGCTACACCTTC. Its translation is CSARDDGREGYTF.

This rearrangement joins TRBV10-3 to TRBJ1-1, with TRBD1 as a possible D gene (5 bases). The CDR3 extends over 15 amino acids. Germline loops: CDR1 ENHRY, CDR2 SYGVKD. The ends were cut back, 3 bases at V and 6 bases at J, with 17 bases in the middle. CDR3 sequence: CAISDLSRRDAEAFF. CDR3 nucleotides: TGTGCCATCAGTGACCTAAGCAGGAGGGACGCTGAAGCTTTCTTT.